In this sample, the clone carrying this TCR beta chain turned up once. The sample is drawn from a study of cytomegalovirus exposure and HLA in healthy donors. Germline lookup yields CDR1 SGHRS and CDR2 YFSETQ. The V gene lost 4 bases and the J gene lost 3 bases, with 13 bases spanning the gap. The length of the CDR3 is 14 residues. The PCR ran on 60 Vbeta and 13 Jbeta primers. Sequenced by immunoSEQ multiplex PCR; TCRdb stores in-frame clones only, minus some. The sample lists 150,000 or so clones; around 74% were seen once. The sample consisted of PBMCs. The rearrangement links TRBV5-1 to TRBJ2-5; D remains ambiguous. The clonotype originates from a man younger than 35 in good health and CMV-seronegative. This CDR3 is CASSPLSGEETQYF. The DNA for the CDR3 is TGCGCCAGCAGCCCCCTGTCAGGCGAAGAGACCCAGTACTTC.